The 20 T cell receptor beta chains presented below share a single source sample, sequenced in a study of T cell repertoires in ileal Crohn's disease. Time point specified: inflamed ileum from the surgical specimen. The table came from immunoSEQ multiplex PCR; TCRdb's copy has only in-frame clones and leaves some out. The table lists nearly 3,000 clones, roughly 77% of them singletons, with approximately 7.1% in the top ten. The material sequenced was ileal tissue. These receptors all stem from an adult with Crohn's disease.

V is TRBV10-2 and J is TRBJ2-3, with D unclear. V was cut by 4 bases and J by 6 bases, with 5 bases left in between. This CDR3 is 11 amino acids long. Germline V gene lookup returns CDR1 WSHSY and CDR2 SAAADI. The CDR3 sequence: CASSVGDTQYF. CDR3 nucleotides: TGCGCCAGCAGTGTTGGGGATACGCAGTATTTT.

V is TRBV18 and J is TRBJ1-4, with a weak D call TRBD1 (6 bases). The CDR3 totals 16 residues. The germline V gene encodes CDR1 KGHSH and CDR2 LQKENI. The V end lost 4 bases, the J end lost 4 bases, and 16 bases lay between the germline ends. This CDR3 reads CASSLFPGQNNEKLFF. The DNA of the CDR3 is TGTGCCAGCTCACTTTTCCCGGGACAAAATAATGAAAAACTGTTTTTT. The entire variable domain, with the rest obtained from reference TRBV18 and TRBJ1-4, is as follows: NAGVMQNPRHLVRRRGQEARLRCSPMKGHSHVYWYRQLPEEGLKFMVYLQKENIIDESGMPKERFSAEFPKEGPSILRIQQVVRGDSAAYFCASSLFPGQNNEKLFFGSGTQLSVL.

The chain links TRBV30 to TRBJ1-4; TRBD1 might be the D (6 bases). This CDR3 is built from 14 residues. Trimming took off 0 bases at V and 5 bases at J, with 10 bases between the two ends. Germline-derived CDR1 and CDR2 are GTSNPN and SVGIG (reference sequence). The CDR3 bases are TGTGCCTGGAGTGTCGGGGGCTTCAATGAAAAACTGTTTTTT. It yields the protein CAWSVGGFNEKLFF.

The rearrangement links TRBV29-1 to TRBJ1-2; TRBD1 aligns across 7 bases. V lost 5 bases, J lost 0 bases, and 6 bases stayed unmatched. Germline V gene sequence: CDR1 SQVTM, CDR2 ANQGSEA. The CDR3 spans 14 residues. For the CDR3, the DNA is TGCAGCGTTTACCGACAGGGAACTAACTATGGCTACACCTTC. Its protein product is CSVYRQGTNYGYTF.

This chain connects TRBV19 to TRBJ1-2, with TRBD1 as a possible D gene (5 bases). Trimming shortened V by 3 bases and J by 4 bases, and 12 bases separated the two germline ends. This CDR3 region has 14 residues. Germline-derived CDR1 and CDR2 are LNHDA and SQIVND (reference sequence). CDR3 loop: CASSISAGGYGYTF. CDR3 nucleotides: TGTGCCAGTAGTATTTCGGCCGGGGGCTATGGCTACACCTTC.

The rearrangement joins TRBV7-2 to TRBJ1-4; 7 nucleotides match TRBD1. CDR1 SGHTA and CDR2 FQGNSA come from the germline V gene. After removal of 5 bases from V and 8 bases from J, the junction contained 11 bases not matched to a gene. This CDR3 has 15 amino acids. In DNA, the CDR3 is TGTGCCAGCAGCCCGACGACAGGGACGCGGGAAAAACTGTTTTTT. Its protein is CASSPTTGTREKLFF.

The gene calls are TRBV6-5 and TRBJ1-2; TRBD1 might be the D (6 bases). The V end lost 6 bases, the J end lost 0 bases, and 14 bases lay between the germline ends. The CDR3 length is 15 residues. The germline V gene has CDR1 MNHEY and CDR2 SVGAGI. CDR3 amino acids: CASSLQTGTNYGYTF. CDR3 sequence (DNA): TGTGCCAGCAGCCTCCAGACAGGAACTAACTATGGCTACACCTTC.

The chain combines TRBV5-1 with TRBJ2-1; the match to TRBD2 covers 7 bases. The germline V gene encodes CDR1 SGHRS and CDR2 YFSETQ. The CDR3 contains 15 residues. J lost 6 bases, V lost 3 bases, and 9 bases had no gene match. The CDR3 bases are TGCGCCAGCAGCTATACCCTAGCGGAGGGCAATGAGCAGTTCTTC. Protein: CASSYTLAEGNEQFF.

This chain joins TRBV2 and TRBJ1-5; TRBD1 matches at 11 bases. The CDR3 consists of 14 residues. Per the germline V gene, CDR1 is SNHLY and CDR2 is FYNNEI. V was pared by 6 bases and J by 6 bases, with 4 bases of the junction left unmatched. The CDR3 sequence is CASRGQGGSQPQHF. The CDR3 bases are TGTGCCAGCAGGGGACAGGGGGGTAGTCAGCCCCAGCATTTT.

The rearrangement joins TRBV10-2 to TRBJ1-1; D is ambiguous. This CDR3 is built from 12 residues. The germline V gene has CDR1 WSHSY and CDR2 SAAADI. Trimming stripped 6 bases from V and 4 bases from J, with 9 bases between. The CDR3 is CASRDLGTEAFF. CDR3 coding DNA: TGCGCCAGCAGAGACCTGGGCACTGAAGCTTTCTTT.

The chain couples TRBV19 to TRBJ2-1, with 13 bases matching TRBD2. This CDR3 region has 16 residues. The germline V gene encodes CDR1 LNHDA and CDR2 SQIVND (reference sequence). V was clipped by 0 bases and J by 8 bases; unmatched bases: 4. CDR3 bases: TGTGCCAGTAGTATAGAACTAGCGGGAGGGGCGGATGAGCAGTTCTTC. Protein: CASSIELAGGADEQFF.

This clone was seen a few times. CDR3 nucleotides: TGTGCCACTCGAAGGGACTTTAACACCGGGGAGCTGTTTTTT. Protein: CATRRDFNTGELFF. The chain combines TRBV7-2 with TRBJ2-2; D perhaps matches TRBD2 (6 bases). Germline V gene data show CDR1 as SGHTA and CDR2 as FQGNSA. Trimming removed 10 bases from V and 2 bases from J, with 14 bases in between. The CDR3 is 14 residues long.

This clone was recorded a few times. The CDR3 bases are TGCGCCATAGGGGGTACCTATGGGGTAGCCGAGACCCAGTACTTC. Translated, it gives CAIGGTYGVAETQYF. The V call is TRBV10-1, the J call TRBJ2-5, with D possibly TRBD1 on 6 matching bases. Trimming took 10 bases from V and 5 from J, leaving 23 bases between them. This CDR3 is 15 amino acids long. The germline V gene encodes CDR1 WNHNN and CDR2 SYGVQD (reference sequence).

The J gene is TRBJ2-3, the V gene TRBV7-2; 11 bases fit TRBD2. The CDR3 loop spans 18 amino acids. CDR1 and CDR2 (germline): SGHTA, FQGNSA. The J segment lost 8 bases and the V segment lost 4 bases, leaving 17 bases of the junction unmatched. The CDR3 sequence: CASSSDGLAGRGGGTQYF. CDR3 coding DNA: TGTGCCAGCAGCTCCGACGGACTAGCGGGCAGGGGGGGAGGTACGCAGTATTTT.

In its sample, this clone ranks as large. This rearrangement joins TRBV10-1 to TRBJ2-7; D is possibly TRBD1 (6 bases). The CDR3 extends over 14 amino acids. The V gene's germline CDR1 is WNHNN and CDR2 SYGVQD (reference sequence). Trimming removed 5 bases from V and 5 bases from J, with 16 bases in between. For the CDR3, the DNA is TGCGCCAGCAGTAAGGACAGCTCGAGCGACGAGCAGTACTTC. It codes for CASSKDSSSDEQYF.

The chain joins TRBV19 to TRBJ2-6; D uncertain. This CDR3 region has 14 residues. The V and J ends lost 7 bases and 0 bases respectively, with 7 bases between them. Looked up from germline, CDR1 is LNHDA and CDR2 is SQIVND (reference sequence). CDR3 bases: TGTGCCAGTACCCGGACCTCTGGGGCCAACGTCCTGACTTTC. Its protein product is CASTRTSGANVLTF.

This rearrangement joins TRBV6-5 to TRBJ2-2; D gene unclear. The CDR3 totals 13 residues. Germline CDR1 reads MNHEY; CDR2 reads SVGAGI. V was trimmed by 4 bases and J by 8 bases, leaving 11 bases between them. CDR3 DNA: TGTGCCAGCAGTTTATTGAAGGGTGGGGAGCTGTTTTTT. This translates into CASSLLKGGELFF.

The chain links TRBV5-1 to TRBJ2-3; D is unresolved. V lost 0 bases to trimming and J lost 6 bases, with 14 bases between them. Germline V lookup: CDR1 SGHRS, CDR2 YFSETQ. CDR3 length: 15 amino acids. The CDR3 loop reads CASSLGGPLGDTQYF. The DNA of the CDR3 is TGCGCCAGCAGCTTGGGTGGCCCATTGGGTGATACGCAGTATTTT. Based on the CDR3 plus reference TRBV5-1 and TRBJ2-3, the full variable domain is KAGVTQTPRYLIKTRGQQVTLSCSPISGHRSVSWYQQTPGQGLQFLFEYFSETQRNKGNFPGRFSGRQFSNSRSEMNVSTLELGDSALYLCASSLGGPLGDTQYFGPGTRLTVL.

The table lists this clone with a count of one. The chain uses TRBV19 and TRBJ2-5, with D possibly TRBD2 on 6 matching bases. The CDR3 covers 13 residues. Trimming took 3 bases from V and 6 from J, leaving 11 bases between them. CDR1 is LNHDA, CDR2 SQIVND, per germline (reference sequence). CDR3 DNA: TGTGCCAGTAGTATTGGGGGGAGAAAGACCCAGTACTTC. Its translation is CASSIGGRKTQYF.

This sequence joins TRBV5-6 and TRBJ2-2; TRBD2 matches at 12 bases. The germline V gene has CDR1 SGHDT and CDR2 YYEEEE. The CDR3 spans 17 residues. V shed 0 bases and J 7 bases; nucleotides not matched to a gene: 7. Written as DNA, the CDR3 is TGTGCCAGCAGCTTGGAGACTAGCGGGAGTCCTGGCGGGGAGCTGTTTTTT. Translating gives CASSLETSGSPGGELFF.